Listed here are 24 T cell receptor beta chains from one sample, sequenced in a study of T cell clonotyping in hematopoietic cell transplantation. The data were produced by immunoSEQ multiplex PCR, yet TCRdb's version contains in-frame clones alone and is incomplete. The top ten hold approximately 5.4% of the sample, which has about 45,000 clones, roughly 80% seen once. Time point here: recipient sample about 28 days before transplant, after cytoreduction. Sequences were derived from peripheral blood mononuclear cells, sampled before stem cell transplant. The receptors were sampled from a man aged 60 to 69 with myelodysplastic syndrome. Some clones in this sample may be carry-over from other donors' samples.

The CDR3 here is CASSQGGANSTDTQYF. The CDR3 DNA sequence: TGCGCCAGCAGTCAAGGGGGGGCGAATAGCACAGATACGCAGTATTTT. The rearrangement joins TRBV23-1 to TRBJ2-3; tentatively, D is TRBD2 (7 bases). TRBV23-1 has ORF status, its function being uncertain. The germline V and J ends were trimmed by 2 bases and 0 bases, with 12 bases remaining between them. The CDR3 loop spans 16 amino acids.

The chain joins TRBV5-6 to TRBJ2-2; maybe TRBD1 (6 bases). V lost 5 bases and J 0 bases, leaving 17 bases between the germline ends. CDR3 length: 17 amino acids. CDR1 SGHDT and CDR2 YYEEEE come from the germline V gene. CDR3 amino acids: CASSRTGYLANTGELFF. In DNA, the CDR3 is TGTGCCAGCAGTCGTACAGGGTACCTCGCGAACACCGGGGAGCTGTTTTTT.

This chain links TRBV14 with TRBJ2-7, with 7 bases identical to TRBD2. Germline V gives CDR1 SGHDN, CDR2 FVKESK. There are 16 residues in the CDR3. Trimming at V came to 2 bases and at J to 3 bases, leaving 10 bases not matched to a gene. CDR3 in amino acids: CASSQSDRRGVYEQYF. DNA of the CDR3: TGTGCCAGCAGCCAATCGGACCGTCGGGGGGTCTACGAGCAGTACTTC. Looking up the rest from reference TRBV14 and TRBJ2-7 gives the full variable domain: EAGVTQFPSHSVIEKGQTVTLRCDPISGHDNLYWYRRVMGKEIKFLLHFVKESKQDESGMPNNRFLAERTGGTYSTLKVQPAELEDSGVYFCASSQSDRRGVYEQYFGPGTRLTVT.

This clone came up a few times. The chain carries TRBV28 and TRBJ1-1; a possible D gene is TRBD1 (5 bases). CDR1 is MDHEN and CDR2 is SYDVKM in the germline V gene. Trimming removed 3 bases at V and 4 bases at J, with 15 bases between. This CDR3 is 15 amino acids long. The CDR3 DNA sequence: TGTGCCAGCAGTTTGGGGGGAGCGGGCCTCACTGAAGCTTTCTTT. Amino acid sequence: CASSLGGAGLTEAFF.

The J gene is TRBJ2-7, the V gene TRBV28; no reliable D call. The V gene lost 2 bases and the J gene lost 2 bases, with 7 bases spanning the gap. CDR1 is MDHEN, CDR2 SYDVKM, per germline. The CDR3 extends over 13 amino acids. The CDR3 sequence: CASSLSRAYEQYF. The CDR3 nucleotides are TGTGCCAGCAGTTTAAGCAGAGCCTACGAGCAGTACTTC.

V usage is TRBV30 and J usage is TRBJ1-5; perhaps TRBD1 as D (6 bases). This CDR3 contains 14 residues. V was trimmed by 1 base and J by 4 bases, leaving 11 bases between them. Germline assignment: CDR1 GTSNPN and CDR2 SVGIG (reference sequence). This chain's CDR3 is CAWSGQGGNQPQHF. The CDR3, as DNA: TGTGCCTGGAGTGGACAAGGGGGGAATCAGCCCCAGCATTTT.

This clone was observed a handful of times. The chain recombines TRBV2 with TRBJ2-7; D remains ambiguous. The CDR3 loop spans 12 amino acids. V gave up 4 bases and J gave up 0 bases, with 4 bases separating them. Germline V gene lookup returns CDR1 SNHLY and CDR2 FYNNEI. The CDR3 reads CASSGSSYEQYF. The CDR3 coding sequence is TGTGCCAGCAGTGGGAGCTCCTACGAGCAGTACTTC. The full variable domain, completed using reference TRBV2 and TRBJ2-7, is EPEVTQTPSHQVTQMGQEVILRCVPISNHLYFYWYRQILGQKVEFLVSFYNNEISEKSEIFDDQFSVERPDGSNFTLKIRSTKLEDSAMYFCASSGSSYEQYFGPGTRLTVT.

The V gene is TRBV4-3, the J gene TRBJ2-5, with 9 bases identical to TRBD2. The germline gives CDR1 LGHNA, CDR2 YSLEER. This CDR3 is built from 17 residues. J gave up 5 bases and V 2 bases, and 12 bases lay outside the gene matches. As DNA, the CDR3 is TGCGCCAGCAGCCAAATCGTCGCGGGGGGGCGGGGCGAGACCCAGTACTTC. Its protein product is CASSQIVAGGRGETQYF.

V gene TRBV7-2 combines with J gene TRBJ1-4; a possible D gene is TRBD1 (5 bases). Deletions cut 4 bases from V and 7 bases from J, with 13 bases between. The CDR3 has 14 residues. CDR1 and CDR2 (germline): SGHTA, FQGNSA. The DNA of the CDR3 is TGTGCCAGCAGCTGGAGCCAGGGAGGTGAAAAACTGTTTTTT. Translating it yields CASSWSQGGEKLFF.

V gene TRBV6-6 combines with J gene TRBJ1-5; TRBD1 is a possible D gene (5 bases). The CDR3 covers 16 residues. V was pared by 0 bases and J by 2 bases, with 11 bases between. CDR1 and CDR2 (germline): MNHNY, SVGAGI (reference sequence). The CDR3 spells CASSYSSGIGNQPQHF. The CDR3 region has the DNA TGTGCCAGCAGTTACTCCTCAGGGATCGGCAATCAGCCCCAGCATTTT.

The J gene is TRBJ2-5, the V gene TRBV18, with a possible D match to TRBD1 (5 bases). The V end was cut by 8 bases, the J end by 0 bases, with 16 bases between. The CDR3 covers 15 residues. Germline V gene data show CDR1 as KGHSH and CDR2 as LQKENI. CDR3 protein: CASQGGYSYQETQYF. The DNA of the CDR3 is TGTGCCAGCCAGGGTGGATACTCGTACCAAGAGACCCAGTACTTC.

The CDR3 here is CASSEFPGGTYEQYF. The CDR3 DNA reads TGTGCCAGCAGTGAATTCCCGGGGGGGACCTACGAGCAGTACTTC. This sequence joins TRBV6-1 and TRBJ2-7; TRBD2 matches at 8 bases. CDR1 and CDR2 from the germline V gene are MNHNS and SASEGT. The CDR3 has 15 amino acids. V was pared by 2 bases and J by 2 bases, with 5 bases of the junction left unmatched.

In its sample, this clone was seen once. This chain connects TRBV19 to TRBJ1-2; D perhaps matches TRBD1 (6 bases). The CDR3 is 15 amino acids. V gave up 6 bases and J gave up 7 bases, with 21 bases separating them. Germline V CDR1 and CDR2: LNHDA, SQIVND (reference sequence). CDR3 amino acids: CASSPLSQGIRGYTF. The CDR3 DNA is TGTGCCAGTAGCCCTCTTTCACAGGGAATTCGTGGCTACACCTTC.

This chain links TRBV5-6 with TRBJ2-3; no firm D call. The CDR3 has 14 residues. In germline, CDR1 is SGHDT, CDR2 YYEEEE. V lost 0 bases to trimming and J lost 2 bases, with 7 bases between them. The CDR3 sequence: CASSLDLATDTQYF. The CDR3 DNA sequence: TGTGCCAGCAGCTTGGATTTAGCCACAGATACGCAGTATTTT.

This clone occurred a few times. The genes are TRBV7-2 and TRBJ1-3; a possible D gene is TRBD1 (5 bases). V gave up 1 base and J gave up 4 bases, with 11 bases separating them. The length of the CDR3 is 15 residues. The germline gives CDR1 SGHTA, CDR2 FQGNSA. CDR3 DNA: TGTGCCAGCAGCTTAGGACAGACCCCCGGAAACACCATATATTTT. It yields the protein CASSLGQTPGNTIYF.

This clone showed up just once. The rearrangement joins TRBV10-3 to TRBJ2-7; D remains unclear. The CDR3 is made up of 13 amino acids. V was shortened by 7 bases and J by 3 bases, with 13 bases between the two germline ends. Germline lookup yields CDR1 ENHRY and CDR2 SYGVKD. CDR3 sequence: CAIKNPVDYEQYF. The CDR3 DNA follows: TGTGCCATCAAAAATCCAGTCGACTACGAGCAGTACTTC.

The chain employs TRBV7-9 and TRBJ2-5, with D unclear. Per the germline V gene, CDR1 is SEHNR and CDR2 is FQNEAQ (reference sequence). V lost 2 bases and J 5 bases, leaving 6 bases between the germline ends. This CDR3 region has 12 residues. The CDR3 DNA is TGTGCCAGCAGCTTAAGTGGGGAGACCCAGTACTTC. It translates to CASSLSGETQYF.

This rearrangement joins TRBV5-6 to TRBJ1-6; TRBD1 might be the D (5 bases). Trimming removed 4 bases at V and 6 bases at J, with 11 bases between. Germline-derived CDR1 and CDR2 are SGHDT and YYEEEE. The CDR3 is made up of 14 amino acids. The DNA of the CDR3 is TGTGCCAGCAGCGAGCGGGGACGTAATTCACCCCTCCACTTT. Encoded protein: CASSERGRNSPLHF.

The chain is built from TRBV7-9 and TRBJ1-1; maybe TRBD1 (5 bases). The CDR3 sequence is 17 residues long. CDR1 and CDR2 (germline): SEHNR, FQNEAQ (reference sequence). V was pared by 5 bases and J by 1 base, with 20 bases between. CDR3 amino acids: CASSPTNQFTGNTEAFF. Written as DNA, the CDR3 is TGTGCCAGCAGCCCCACAAACCAATTTACAGGGAACACTGAAGCTTTCTTT.

The table lists this clone with a count of one. The chain joins TRBV5-1 to TRBJ2-3; 13 positions match TRBD2. Germline trimming cut 4 bases from V and 3 bases from J; bases unmatched to any gene: 5. The germline V gene has CDR1 SGHRS and CDR2 YFSETQ. The CDR3 totals 16 residues. The CDR3 here is CASSLGTSGITDTQYF. The CDR3, as DNA: TGCGCCAGCAGCCTCGGGACTAGCGGGATTACAGATACGCAGTATTTT.

J is TRBJ1-5 and V is TRBV21-1. TRBV21-1 is annotated as a pseudogene. This CDR3 has 15 amino acids. The chain's CDR3 is CASSKGGDSNQPQHF. CDR3 DNA: TGTGCCAGCAGTAAGGGGGGGGATAGCAATCAGCCCCAGCATTTT.

J is TRBJ1-5 and V is TRBV7-2; the D gene is possibly TRBD1 (5 bases). CDR3 size: 14 residues. The germline V gene has CDR1 SGHTA and CDR2 FQGNSA. The V end lost 4 bases, the J end lost 7 bases, and 14 bases lay between the germline ends. As DNA, the CDR3 is TGTGCCAGCAGCTGGGGGGGTTGGCGGCAGCCCCAGCATTTT. Its translation: CASSWGGWRQPQHF.

The rearrangement uses TRBV14 and TRBJ2-2; maybe TRBD2 (6 bases). V lost 5 bases, J lost 7 bases, and 17 bases lay in between. CDR3 length equals 15 residues. In germline, CDR1 is SGHDN, CDR2 FVKESK. The CDR3 coding sequence is TGTGCCAGCAGCTCCTGGACTATTGGGGGCGGGGAGCTGTTTTTT. It yields the protein CASSSWTIGGGELFF.

V gene TRBV4-3 combines with J gene TRBJ2-2, with a possible D match to TRBD2 (7 bases). In germline, CDR1 is LGHNA, CDR2 YSLEER. The germline V and J ends were trimmed by 8 bases and 4 bases, with 17 bases remaining between them. This CDR3 is built from 15 residues. The CDR3 reads CASSSGGLLTGELFF. The CDR3 nucleotides read TGCGCCAGCTCTTCGGGGGGCCTCCTCACCGGGGAGCTGTTTTTT.